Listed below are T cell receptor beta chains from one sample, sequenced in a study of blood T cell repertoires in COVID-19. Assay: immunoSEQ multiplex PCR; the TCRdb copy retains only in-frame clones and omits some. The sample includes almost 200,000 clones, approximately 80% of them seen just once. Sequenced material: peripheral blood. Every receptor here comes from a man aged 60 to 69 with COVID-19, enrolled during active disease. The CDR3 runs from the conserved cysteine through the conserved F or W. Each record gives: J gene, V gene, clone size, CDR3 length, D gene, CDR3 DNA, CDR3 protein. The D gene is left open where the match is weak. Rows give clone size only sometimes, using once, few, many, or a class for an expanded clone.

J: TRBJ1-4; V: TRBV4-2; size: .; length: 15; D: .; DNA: TGTGCCAGCAGCCAAGACCGGATGGGAGGGGAAAAACTGTTTTTT; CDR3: CASSQDRMGGEKLFF
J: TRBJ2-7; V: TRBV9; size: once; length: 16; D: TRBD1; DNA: TGTGCCAGCAGCGTAGAGTATGGGACAGGGGGTTACGAGCAGTACTTC; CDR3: CASSVEYGTGGYEQYF
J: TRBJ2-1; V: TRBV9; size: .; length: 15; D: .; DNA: TGTGCCAGCAGCGTAGGTCCAGAATCCTACAATGAGCAGTTCTTC; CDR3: CASSVGPESYNEQFF
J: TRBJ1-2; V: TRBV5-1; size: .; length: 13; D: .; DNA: TGCGCCAGCAGCTTGGCTGAGGCCGGGGGCTACACCTTC; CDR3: CASSLAEAGGYTF
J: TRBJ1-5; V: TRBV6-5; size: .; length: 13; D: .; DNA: TGTGCCAGCAAACAGGATCCGGTTCAGCCCCAGCATTTT; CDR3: CASKQDPVQPQHF
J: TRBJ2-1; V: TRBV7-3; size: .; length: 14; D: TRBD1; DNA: TGTGCCAGCAGCCCCGGGGACAGATACAATGAGCAGTTCTTC; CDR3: CASSPGDRYNEQFF
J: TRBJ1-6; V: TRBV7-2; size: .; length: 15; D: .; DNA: TGTGCCAGCAGCCCTTCGGACAGATATAATTCACCCCTCCACTTT; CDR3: CASSPSDRYNSPLHF
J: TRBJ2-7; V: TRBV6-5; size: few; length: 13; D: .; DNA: TGTGCCAGCAGTTACGTACCCAGGCGCGAGCAGTACTTC; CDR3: CASSYVPRREQYF
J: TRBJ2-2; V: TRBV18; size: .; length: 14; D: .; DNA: TGTGCCAGCTCACCCCAGGGGTCCACCGGGGAGCTGTTTTTT; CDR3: CASSPQGSTGELFF
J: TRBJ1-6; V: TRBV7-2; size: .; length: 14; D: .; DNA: TGTGCCAGCAGCTTACAAGGACAATTTGGCGCCCTCCACTTT; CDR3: CASSLQGQFGALHF
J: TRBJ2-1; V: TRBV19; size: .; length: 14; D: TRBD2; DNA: TGTGCCAGTAAGGGCGGGAGGGCCTTGAATGAGCAGTTCTTC; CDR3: CASKGGRALNEQFF
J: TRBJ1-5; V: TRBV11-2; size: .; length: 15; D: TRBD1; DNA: TGTGCCAGCAGCAGAGGACAGGGTAGCAATCAGCCCCAGCATTTT; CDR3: CASSRGQGSNQPQHF
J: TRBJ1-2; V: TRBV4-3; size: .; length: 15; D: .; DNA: TGCGCCAGCAGCCAAGAACTGCGGACAGACTATGGCTACACCTTC; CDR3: CASSQELRTDYGYTF
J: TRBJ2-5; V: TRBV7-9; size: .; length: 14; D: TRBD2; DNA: TGTGCCAGCAGCTTACCGGGGGGGTTCGAGACCCAGTACTTC; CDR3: CASSLPGGFETQYF
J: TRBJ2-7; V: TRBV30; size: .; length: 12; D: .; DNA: TGTGCCTGGAGTTCGGGGTTGTACGAGCAGTACTTC; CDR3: CAWSSGLYEQYF
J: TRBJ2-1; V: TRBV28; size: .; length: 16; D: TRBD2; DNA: TGTGCCAGCAGCCCCCTCGGGTTAGCGGGCCACAATGAGCAGTTCTTC; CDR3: CASSPLGLAGHNEQFF
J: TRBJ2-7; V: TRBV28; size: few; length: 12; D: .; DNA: TGTGCCAGCAGTTTAGCAGGGGACGAGCAGTACTTC; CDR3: CASSLAGDEQYF
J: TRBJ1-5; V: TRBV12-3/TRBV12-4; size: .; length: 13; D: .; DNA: TGTGCCAGCAGCCCCAGTGTTGATCAGCCCCAGCATTTT; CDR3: CASSPSVDQPQHF
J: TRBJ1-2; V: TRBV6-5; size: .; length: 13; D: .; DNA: TGTGCCAGCAGTTCCGGGACATACTATGGCTACACCTTC; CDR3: CASSSGTYYGYTF
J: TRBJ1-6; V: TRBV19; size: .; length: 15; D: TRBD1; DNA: TGTGCCAGTAGTAACAAACAGGGGTATAATTCACCCCTCCACTTT; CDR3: CASSNKQGYNSPLHF
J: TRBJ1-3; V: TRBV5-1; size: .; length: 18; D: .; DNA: TGCGCCAGCAGCCCGACGACGGGGAAATATATCTCTGGAAACACCATATATTTT; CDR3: CASSPTTGKYISGNTIYF
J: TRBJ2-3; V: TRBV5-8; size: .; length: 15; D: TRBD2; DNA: TGTGCCAGCAGCTTCCAACCGCGGGGGACAGATACGCAGTATTTT; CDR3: CASSFQPRGTDTQYF
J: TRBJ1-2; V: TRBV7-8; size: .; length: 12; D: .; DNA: TGTGCCAGCAGCCTCCAGGGTTACGGCTACACCTTC; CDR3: CASSLQGYGYTF
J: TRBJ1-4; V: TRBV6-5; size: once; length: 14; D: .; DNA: TGTGCCAGCATGGAGGGGAGGACTAATGAAAAACTGTTTTTT; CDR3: CASMEGRTNEKLFF
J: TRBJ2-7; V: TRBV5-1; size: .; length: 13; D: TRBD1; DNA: TGCGCCAGCAGCTTGAGCAAACAGGGGGAGCAGTACTTC; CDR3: CASSLSKQGEQYF
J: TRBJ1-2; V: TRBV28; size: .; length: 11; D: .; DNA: TGTGCCAGCAGGATACAGGGAAGCTACACCTTC; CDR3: CASRIQGSYTF
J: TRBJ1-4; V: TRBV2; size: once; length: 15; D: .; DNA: TGTGCCAGCAAGCGGACGGCGACAACTAATGAAAAACTGTTTTTT; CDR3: CASKRTATTNEKLFF
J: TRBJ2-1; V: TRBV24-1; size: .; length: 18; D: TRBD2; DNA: TGTGCCACCAGTGATGCCCCCGGACTAGCGGGCCTATACAATGAGCAGTTCTTC; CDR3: CATSDAPGLAGLYNEQFF
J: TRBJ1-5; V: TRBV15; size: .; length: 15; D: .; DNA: TGTGCCACCAGCAGATTGGGGGGGGTTGGACAGCCCCAGCATTTT; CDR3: CATSRLGGVGQPQHF
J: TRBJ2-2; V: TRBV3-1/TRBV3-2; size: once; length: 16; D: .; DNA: TGTGCCAGCAGCCAACCCAGGCCGCGAAGCACCGGGGAGCTGTTTTTT; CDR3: CASSQPRPRSTGELFF
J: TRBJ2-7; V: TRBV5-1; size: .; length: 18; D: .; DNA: TGCGCCAGCAGCGGTAGGGTGGGGGCATCCCAGGTAGGTTACGAGCAGTACTTC; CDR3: CASSGRVGASQVGYEQYF
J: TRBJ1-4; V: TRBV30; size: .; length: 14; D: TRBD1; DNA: TGTGCCTGGGTACCGGGACAGGGAGATGAAAAACTGTTTTTT; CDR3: CAWVPGQGDEKLFF